What follows are 19 T cell receptor beta chains derived from one specimen sequenced in a study of vaccination and CD4 T cells after COVID-19. These receptors' targets are unknown. The Oncomine TCR Beta short-read assay was applied to DNA of cultured CD4+ T cells. TCRdb re-called the PCR reads through MiXCR, storing one row per CDR3 protein. The data contain about 16,000 distinct CDR3 sequences, 54% of them singletons. The treatment was: roughly 10-day PBMC culture with coronavirus spike peptide pools or control peptides (ViraFEST assay). The specimen was CD4+ T cells from blood, cultured in vitro, collected before SARS-CoV-2 vaccination. The receptors derive from a human donor who had recovered from COVID-19.

The V call is TRBV5-4, the J call TRBJ1-1; maybe TRBD1 (5 bases). Trimming left V 5 bases short and J 0 bases short, with 17 bases between. The CDR3 is made up of 16 amino acids. Germline-derived CDR1 and CDR2 are SGHNT and YYREEE (reference sequence). CDR3 loop: CASRDAGFGVNTEAFF. CDR3 bases: TGTGCCAGCAGGGACGCAGGGTTCGGGGTGAACACTGAAGCTTTCTTT.

The chain employs TRBV4-3 and TRBJ1-2, with TRBD1 matching 7 bases. V lost 5 bases and J lost 7; bases outside the gene matches: 13. Per the germline V gene, CDR1 is LGHNA and CDR2 is YSLEER. This CDR3 has 15 residues. The CDR3 is CASSSSIQGVTGYTF. As DNA, the CDR3 is TGCGCCAGCAGCTCCTCTATCCAGGGGGTAACTGGCTACACCTTC.

The rearrangement joins TRBV7-9 to TRBJ2-7; possibly TRBD1 for D (5 bases). The CDR3 totals 12 residues. V lost 6 bases to trimming and J lost 3 bases, with 9 bases between them. CDR1 is SEHNR and CDR2 is FQNEAQ in the germline V gene (reference sequence). For the CDR3, the DNA is TGTGCCAGCAGATCTCAGGGCTACGAGCAGTACTTC. Translated, it gives CASRSQGYEQYF.

The table lists this clonotype with a few counts. The chain is built from TRBV6-4 and TRBJ1-5; D unclear. V lost 0 bases and J lost 6, with 6 bases in between. Germline values: CDR1 MRHNA, CDR2 SNTAGT. The CDR3 consists of 13 residues. The CDR3 loop is CASSDSIGQPQHF. Here the CDR3 DNA reads TGTGCCAGCAGTGACTCAATCGGTCAGCCCCAGCATTTT.

This sequence joins TRBV6-5 and TRBJ2-1; 7 bases are a match to TRBD2. Germline V lookup: CDR1 MNHEY, CDR2 SVGAGI. V was clipped by 4 bases and J by 5 bases; unmatched bases: 2. The CDR3 has 13 amino acids. CDR3 sequence (DNA): TGTGCCAGCAGTTCTAGCGGTCACAATGAGCAGTTCTTC. Translated, it gives CASSSSGHNEQFF.

The chain carries TRBV18 and TRBJ2-7, with a weak D call TRBD2 (5 bases). The CDR3 has 18 amino acids. Germline loops: CDR1 KGHSH, CDR2 LQKENI. Trimming removed 8 bases at V and 1 base at J, with 27 bases between. CDR3 protein: CASHPSVVRHWESYEQYF. Written as DNA, the CDR3 is TGTGCCAGCCACCCCAGTGTCGTCAGGCACTGGGAGTCCTACGAGCAGTACTTC.

The rearrangement uses TRBV20-1 and TRBJ1-5; D is possibly TRBD1 (5 bases). The CDR3 runs to 15 residues. Germline CDR1 DFQATT, CDR2 SNEGSKA (reference sequence). The V end was cut by 4 bases, the J end by 0 bases, with 13 bases between. The CDR3, as DNA: TGCAGTGCTATGTCTGGGGACTATAGCAATCAGCCCCAGCATTTT. Translating it yields CSAMSGDYSNQPQHF.

The gene calls are TRBV6-1 and TRBJ1-5; D unresolved. Per the germline V gene, CDR1 is MNHNS and CDR2 is SASEGT. The CDR3 has 13 amino acids. V dropped 8 bases and J dropped 4 bases, with 12 bases sitting between them. The CDR3 DNA is TGTGCCAGCTCAGAGAGAGGAAATCAGCCCCAGCATTTT. Protein product: CASSERGNQPQHF.

The chain links TRBV20-1 to TRBJ2-7; no clear D. Trimming stripped 6 bases from V and 2 bases from J, with 11 bases between. Germline CDR1 DFQATT, CDR2 SNEGSKA (reference sequence). This CDR3 spans 12 amino acids. The CDR3 region has the DNA TGCAGTGCCCGCGGTCGAGCCTACGAGCAGTACTTC. Amino acids: CSARGRAYEQYF.

The CDR3 DNA reads as TGTGCCAGCAGTATCAGTAGCACAGATACGCAGTATTTT. As protein: CASSISSTDTQYF. The chain uses TRBV7-3 and TRBJ2-3; the D is unclear. The CDR3 is 13 residues long. CDR1 and CDR2 (germline): SGHTA, FQGTGA. Trimming left V 6 bases short and J 0 bases short, with 7 bases between.

The V gene is TRBV25-1, the J gene TRBJ2-7; 16 positions agree with TRBD2. With V trimmed by 4 bases and J by 1 base, 7 bases remained unmatched. The CDR3 totals 18 residues. Germline V CDR1 and CDR2: MGHDK, SYGVNS. CDR3 coding DNA: TGTGCCAGCAGTGTCCCGGGACTAGCGGGAGGGCGGTCCTACGAGCAGTACTTC. Protein sequence: CASSVPGLAGGRSYEQYF.

This chain joins TRBV6-2 or TRBV6-3 and TRBJ2-7, with 8 bases fitting TRBD2. With V trimmed by 6 bases and J by 3 bases, 10 bases remained unmatched. Germline values: CDR1 MNHEY, CDR2 SVGEGT. The CDR3 covers 15 residues. The DNA for the CDR3 is TGTGCCAGCAGGCCAGTTAGCGGGATCATCTACGAGCAGTACTTC. Translation gives CASRPVSGIIYEQYF.

This clonotype was picked up one time. The chain recombines TRBV11-3 with TRBJ2-7; tentatively, D is TRBD1 or TRBD2 (5 bases each). This CDR3 has 14 residues. The V end was cut by 3 bases, the J end by 7 bases, with 16 bases between. CDR1 and CDR2 from the germline V gene are SGHNT and YENEEA. The CDR3 nucleotides are TGTGCCAGCAGCTTGGGTGGGGGAGTAGGGGAGCAGTACTTC. It is translated as CASSLGGGVGEQYF.

This clonotype appeared a single time. The chain carries TRBV4-3 and TRBJ2-7; TRBD1 aligns across 8 bases. The length of the CDR3 is 15 residues. Per germline, CDR1 LGHNA and CDR2 YSLEER. The V and J ends lost 5 bases and 1 base, in that order; junction bases with no gene match: 7. The CDR3 reads CASSLTGTGSYEQYF. DNA of the CDR3: TGCGCCAGCAGCTTGACCGGGACAGGTTCCTACGAGCAGTACTTC.

Only a few counts were recorded for this clonotype. V is TRBV20-1 and J is TRBJ1-2, with D possibly TRBD1 on 6 matching bases. This CDR3 comprises 13 residues. V lost 2 bases and J 3 bases, leaving 10 bases between the germline ends. Germline CDR1 and CDR2: DFQATT and SNEGSKA (reference sequence). CDR3 protein: CSARSQGHYGYTF. In DNA form, the CDR3 reads TGCAGTGCTAGAAGTCAGGGGCACTATGGCTACACCTTC.

This clonotype was seen only a few times. The chain has TRBV7-2 and TRBJ1-3, with a possible D match to TRBD1 (5 bases). Germline V lookup: CDR1 SGHTA, CDR2 FQGNSA. V was clipped by 2 bases and J by 0 bases, with 17 bases between them. CDR3 length: 18 amino acids. CDR3 residues: CASSLFHAQQVSGNTIYF. For the CDR3, the DNA is TGTGCCAGCAGCTTATTCCACGCGCAACAGGTCTCTGGAAACACCATATATTTT.

The rearrangement links TRBV28 to TRBJ2-5; the D gene is possibly TRBD1 (5 bases). V lost 6 bases to trimming and J lost 7 bases, with 18 bases between them. The CDR3 has 14 amino acids. Germline V lookup: CDR1 MDHEN, CDR2 SYDVKM. The CDR3 protein is CASSPIRTSGTQYF. CDR3 coding DNA: TGTGCCAGCAGCCCTATCAGGACATCAGGGACCCAGTACTTC.

This CDR3 reads CASSSYSYEQYF. CDR3 nucleotides: TGTGCCAGCAGTTCCTATAGCTACGAGCAGTACTTC. The gene calls are TRBV6-5 and TRBJ2-7; D not resolved. The germline CDR1 and CDR2 sequences are MNHEY and SVGAGI. CDR3 size: 12 residues. The V end was cut by 4 bases, the J end by 3 bases, with 7 bases between.

The gene calls are TRBV7-8 and TRBJ2-5; no clear D gene. Trimming took 5 bases from V and 2 from J, leaving 15 bases between them. Germline CDR1 SGHVS, CDR2 FQNEAQ. The length of the CDR3 is 15 residues. The CDR3 DNA is TGTGCCAGCAGCCACCCCCGTTGGGGACAAGAGACCCAGTACTTC. It specifies CASSHPRWGQETQYF.